One T cell receptor beta chain is described in this entry. Its matching antigen is unknown. Primers used in a second PCR of about 7 to 11 cycles were a sample-barcoded 5' primer and a J-beta primer mix. One entry per CDR3 protein results from TCRdb running MiXCR on the 5' RACE reads. The table has 850,000 to 1,000,000 distinct CDR3 sequences, around 48% seen once. Germline CDR1 SEHNR, CDR2 FQNEAQ (reference sequence). J was trimmed by 3 bases and V by 3 bases; bases with no gene match: 10. The CDR3 consists of 16 residues. This entry belongs to a study of blood T cells in healthy people across ages. Sample donors were healthy Caucasian individuals that came from Russia, aged 6 to 90. Findings and limits, study-wide: Nothing was known about donor CMV status, and this possibly confounded expanded clonotype changes. Naive CD4+ cells and diversity were both higher in long-lived donors than in aged donors.

The chain is built from TRBV7-9 and TRBJ1-2; 7 bases align to TRBD1. This clonotype originated in a man aged 25-45 years in good health. Specimen: blood. Here the CDR3 reads CASSFETGPRHYGYTF. In nucleotides, the CDR3 is TGTGCCAGCAGCTTTGAGACAGGGCCACGGCACTATGGCTACACCTTC.